The 25 T cell receptor beta chains in this list originate from one sample, sequenced in a study of blood T cell repertoires in COVID-19. Measured with immunoSEQ multiplex PCR; TCRdb has only the in-frame clones, and not every one. The repertoire holds 35,000 to 40,000 clones, with just under 75% as singletons. Sequenced sample: peripheral blood. The origin of the receptors is a man between 65 and 85 years old with COVID-19, enrolled during active disease.

By sample share, this clone is medium-sized. The rearrangement links TRBV4-1 to TRBJ1-5; no clear D. Trimming shortened V by 0 bases and J by 9 bases, and 18 bases separated the two germline ends. The CDR3 runs 16 residues. Per germline, CDR1 MGHRA and CDR2 YSYEKL. Here the CDR3 DNA reads TGCGCCAGCAGCCAAGATGCTGCGGGAGGTAAACGGCCCCAGCATTTT. It codes for CASSQDAAGGKRPQHF.

The chain links TRBV5-5 to TRBJ1-2; no definite D call. Germline values: CDR1 SGHKS, CDR2 YYEKEE (reference sequence). The CDR3 is 13 residues long. V was shortened by 7 bases and J by 5 bases, with 15 bases between the two germline ends. The CDR3 is CASRDFRSYGYTF. The CDR3 DNA reads TGTGCCAGCCGAGATTTTCGCTCTTATGGCTACACCTTC.

This chain links TRBV6-2 or TRBV6-3 with TRBJ2-3; D uncertain. The CDR3 loop spans 15 amino acids. Germline assignment: CDR1 MNHEY and CDR2 SVGEGT. Trimming removed 3 bases at V and 0 bases at J, with 10 bases between. The CDR3, as DNA: TGTGCCAGCAGTTATTTCAGGATAAGCACAGATACGCAGTATTTT. This codes for CASSYFRISTDTQYF.

This chain joins TRBV19 and TRBJ1-1, with 7 bases lining up with TRBD1. The CDR3 runs to 15 residues. V gave up 3 bases and J gave up 7 bases; unmatched junction bases: 11. CDR1 LNHDA and CDR2 SQIVND come from the germline V gene (reference sequence). Written as DNA, the CDR3 is TGTGCCAGTAGTATCGACTACAGGGGTCCCATTGAAGCTTTCTTT. This encodes CASSIDYRGPIEAFF.

This chain links TRBV5-4 with TRBJ2-7; D remains unclear. The germline V gene encodes CDR1 SGHNT and CDR2 YYREEE (reference sequence). The CDR3 has 13 amino acids. Between the trimmed V and J ends, which lost 3 bases and 6 bases, there was a span of 13 bases. The DNA for the CDR3 is TGTGCCAGCAGCTCCCGACCTTCGGGCGAGCAGTACTTC. The encoded protein is CASSSRPSGEQYF.

This rearrangement joins TRBV20-1 to TRBJ2-1, with D possibly matching TRBD2 (5 bases). V lost 1 base to trimming and J lost 16 bases, with 14 bases between them. CDR1 DFQATT and CDR2 SNEGSKA come from the germline V gene (reference sequence). The CDR3 covers 11 residues. The chain's CDR3 is CSARVTGSRFF. The CDR3 coding sequence is TGCAGTGCTAGAGTAACGGGGAGCCGTTTCTTC.

J is TRBJ2-3 and V is TRBV29-1; perhaps TRBD1 as D (5 bases). The CDR3 runs to 13 residues. V was pared by 6 bases and J by 0 bases, with 10 bases between. CDR1 and CDR2 (germline): SQVTM, ANQGSEA. Written as DNA, the CDR3 is TGCAGCGTCGTACAGGTTAGCACAGATACGCAGTATTTT. Translated, it gives CSVVQVSTDTQYF.

CDR3 sequence: CATSDPQGREGNQPQHF. CDR3 DNA: TGTGCCACCAGTGACCCACAGGGTCGGGAGGGCAATCAGCCCCAGCATTTT. The genes are TRBV24-1 and TRBJ1-5; D is possibly TRBD1 (6 bases). Germline V gene data show CDR1 as KGHDR and CDR2 as SFDVKD. The CDR3 has 17 residues. V dropped 4 bases and J dropped 2 bases, with 17 bases sitting between them.

This sequence joins TRBV4-2 and TRBJ2-1; a weak D match, TRBD1 (5 bases). Germline V gives CDR1 LGHNA, CDR2 YNFKEQ. The length of the CDR3 is 14 residues. V was pared by 3 bases and J by 5 bases, with 11 bases between. CDR3 sequence reads: CASSQGSDNNEQFF. The CDR3 DNA reads as TGTGCCAGCAGCCAGGGGTCGGACAACAATGAGCAGTTCTTC.

This chain uses TRBV7-9 with TRBJ1-5, with TRBD1 matching 7 bases. Per germline, CDR1 SEHNR and CDR2 FQNEAQ (reference sequence). The V segment lost 1 base and the J segment 1 base; nucleotides outside the gene matches: 1. The CDR3 loop spans 15 amino acids. In nucleotides, the CDR3 is TGTGCCAGCAGCTTAGTAGGGGGCAGCAATCAGCCCCAGCATTTT. This sequence encodes CASSLVGGSNQPQHF.

The CDR3, as DNA: TGCAGCGTCCGCGGGGCGCCCCAAGAGACCCAGTACTTC. This codes for CSVRGAPQETQYF. The rearrangement links TRBV29-1 to TRBJ2-5; perhaps TRBD2 as D (6 bases). The CDR3 sequence is 13 residues long. Trimming pared 6 bases from V and 1 base from J, leaving 12 bases between. Germline CDR1 and CDR2: SQVTM and ANQGSEA.

The chain uses TRBV27 and TRBJ1-2; the match to TRBD1 covers 9 bases. The CDR3 sequence is 15 residues long. In germline, CDR1 is MNHEY, CDR2 SMNVEV (reference sequence). With V trimmed by 4 bases and J by 3 bases, 6 bases remained unmatched. The CDR3 nucleotides are TGTGCCAGCAGTTCTACGGGGACAGGGTACTATGGCTACACCTTC. It yields the protein CASSSTGTGYYGYTF.

This clone was seen a few times. This chain links TRBV11-2 with TRBJ2-2, with a tentative D call TRBD2 (6 bases). The CDR3 consists of 18 residues. The V gene's germline CDR1 is SGHAT and CDR2 FQNNGV. Trimming removed 4 bases at V and 4 bases at J, with 22 bases between. The CDR3 coding sequence is TGTGCCAGCAGCTACCATAGTAGCCTAGGACTACCCACCGGGGAGCTGTTTTTT. Translating gives CASSYHSSLGLPTGELFF.

This clone came up a few times. This sequence joins TRBV7-2 and TRBJ2-3, with D hard to call. This CDR3 spans 14 amino acids. Germline loops: CDR1 SGHTA, CDR2 FQGNSA. V was trimmed by 3 bases and J by 2 bases, leaving 9 bases between them. CDR3 in DNA: TGTGCCAGCAGCTTCGTGGAGACCACAGATACGCAGTATTTT. This codes for CASSFVETTDTQYF.

CDR3 DNA sequence: TGTGCCAGCAGTTACGCCCAGACAGGACCCAATGAAGCTTTCTTT. Encoded protein: CASSYAQTGPNEAFF. J is TRBJ1-1 and V is TRBV6-5, with D possibly being TRBD1 (6 bases). Trimming took off 2 bases at V and 7 bases at J, with 17 bases between the two ends. CDR1 and CDR2 (germline): MNHEY, SVGAGI. The CDR3 is 15 amino acids.

V usage is TRBV5-5 and J usage is TRBJ1-5, with D uncertain. Per germline, CDR1 SGHKS and CDR2 YYEKEE (reference sequence). Trimming removed 4 bases from V and 5 bases from J, with 10 bases in between. This CDR3 has 13 amino acids. In nucleotides, the CDR3 is TGTGCCAGCAGCCCCGAGAGGTATCAGCCCCAGCATTTT. Translation gives CASSPERYQPQHF. The variable domain in full, with the rest retrieved from reference TRBV5-5 and TRBJ1-5, is DAGVTQSPTHLIKTRGQQVTLRCSPISGHKSVSWYQQVLGQGPQFIFQYYEKEERGRGNFPDRFSARQFPNYSSELNVNALLLGDSALYLCASSPERYQPQHFGDGTRLSIL.

The chain combines TRBV29-1 with TRBJ2-1, with D hard to call. Trimming removed 4 bases from V and 10 bases from J, with 8 bases in between. The CDR3 length is 10 residues. CDR1 is SQVTM, CDR2 ANQGSEA, per germline. The CDR3, as DNA: TGCAGCGTTGGTACTTGGGAGCAGTTCTTC. Translated: CSVGTWEQFF.

This chain uses TRBV9 with TRBJ2-5; the D gene is possibly TRBD2 (6 bases). The germline V gene encodes CDR1 SGDLS and CDR2 YYNGEE. V dropped 4 bases and J dropped 5 bases, with 18 bases sitting between them. The CDR3 extends over 15 amino acids. The CDR3 region is CASSLGTHSRETQYF. DNA for the CDR3: TGTGCCAGCAGCCTTGGGACTCATTCGCGGGAGACCCAGTACTTC.

The chain is built from TRBV2 and TRBJ2-6, with TRBD1 as a possible D gene (6 bases). Per the germline V gene, CDR1 is SNHLY and CDR2 is FYNNEI. The V gene lost 6 bases and the J gene lost 0 bases, with 9 bases spanning the gap. The CDR3 sequence is 15 residues long. The CDR3 nucleotides are TGTGCCAGCAGAGACAGGAGCTCTGGGGCCAACGTCCTGACTTTC. This codes for CASRDRSSGANVLTF. Full variable domain (remainder filled in from reference TRBV2 and TRBJ2-6): EPEVTQTPSHQVTQMGQEVILRCVPISNHLYFYWYRQILGQKVEFLVSFYNNEISEKSEIFDDQFSVERPDGSNFTLKIRSTKLEDSAMYFCASRDRSSGANVLTFGAGSRLTVL.

This rearrangement joins TRBV24-1 to TRBJ2-5; TRBD1 matches at 8 bases. This CDR3 contains 15 residues. The ends lost 4 bases at V and 1 base at J; junction bases unmatched: 4. CDR1 and CDR2 (germline): KGHDR, SFDVKD. DNA of the CDR3: TGTGCCACCAGTGAGCTTACAGGGGGCCAAGAGACCCAGTACTTC. Translating gives CATSELTGGQETQYF.

The J gene is TRBJ1-6, the V gene TRBV6-2 or TRBV6-3; 9 bases map to TRBD1. The CDR3 covers 14 residues. Germline V gene sequence: CDR1 MNHEY, CDR2 SVGEGT. V was pared by 5 bases and J by 9 bases, with 5 bases of the junction left unmatched. As DNA, the CDR3 is TGTGCCAGCAGTATACAGGGGGCGTTTTCACCCCTCCACTTT. This codes for CASSIQGAFSPLHF.

The chain links TRBV3-1 (or the pseudogene TRBV3-2) to TRBJ1-5; a possible D gene is TRBD1 (6 bases). With 4 bases removed from V and 4 bases from J, the gap between germline ends came to 14 bases. Germline CDR1 is LGHDT and CDR2 is YNNKEL (reference sequence). This CDR3 spans 15 amino acids. CDR3 region: CASSPSGGPNQPQHF. The CDR3 coding sequence is TGTGCCAGCAGCCCCTCGGGGGGGCCGAATCAGCCCCAGCATTTT.

V is TRBV7-9 and J is TRBJ1-2; 7 bases match TRBD1. The V gene's germline CDR1 is SEHNR and CDR2 FQNEAQ (reference sequence). The CDR3 consists of 13 residues. V gave up 2 bases and J gave up 4 bases; unmatched junction bases: 1. CDR3 nucleotides: TGTGCCAGCAGCTTACCAGGGGGCTATGGCTACACCTTC. Protein: CASSLPGGYGYTF.

The chain's CDR3 is CASSIWGGDSGNTIYF. The CDR3 nucleotides read TGTGCCAGCAGCATCTGGGGCGGGGACTCTGGAAACACCATATATTTT. This chain connects TRBV21-1 to TRBJ1-3. TRBV21-1 is termed a pseudogene. The CDR3 covers 16 residues.

The chain couples TRBV29-1 to TRBJ1-1; 7 bases agree with TRBD1. With V trimmed by 7 bases and J by 0 bases, 5 bases remained unmatched. The CDR3 covers 13 residues. CDR1 SQVTM and CDR2 ANQGSEA come from the germline V gene. CDR3 region: CSGNRGLNTEAFF. The DNA for the CDR3 is TGCAGCGGTAACAGGGGTCTGAACACTGAAGCTTTCTTT.